The clone carrying this TCR beta chain was seen more than once but under ten times. Its target is not known. It was by quantitative 5'-RACE with molecular barcodes that TCR beta libraries were made. TCRdb re-called the 5' RACE reads through MiXCR, storing one row per CDR3 protein. The sample carries around 770,000 distinct CDR3 sequences, around 17% recorded once. The record originates from a study of CD8 T cells in ankylosing spondylitis. General study results and limits: Reactive arthritis synovial fluid and blood previously showed some of these motif variants. What seemed typical of ankylosing spondylitis blood was a TCR beta motif built from about eight highly homologous variants.

The germline CDR1 and CDR2 sequences are MNHNS and SASEGT. The germline V and J ends were trimmed by 7 bases and 4 bases, with 11 bases remaining between them. There are 13 residues in the CDR3. This clonotype was sampled from a male donor with ankylosing spondylitis. V is TRBV6-1 and J is TRBJ2-1; weak D call: TRBD1 (6 bases). The specimen was blood, either unsorted or a sorted T cell fraction (not recorded which). The CDR3 DNA reads as TGTGCCAGCACACAGGGAAGGTACAATGAGCAGTTCTTC. It translates to CASTQGRYNEQFF.